What follows are 8 T cell receptor beta chains derived from one specimen sequenced in a study of T cell clones after liver transplantation. Sequencing was performed with immunoSEQ multiplex PCR; in TCRdb, only in-frame clones are kept and a portion is missing. The sample yields about 60,000 clones, 65% to 75% seen once. This specimen consisted of CD4+ T cells from blood, obtained before liver transplant. These receptors originate from a human donor who received a liver transplant.

The chain is built from TRBV7-9 and TRBJ1-1, with TRBD1 matching 8 bases. The CDR3 extends over 13 amino acids. Looked up from germline, CDR1 is SEHNR and CDR2 is FQNEAQ (reference sequence). V was pared by 1 base and J by 13 bases, with 8 bases of the junction left unmatched. The CDR3 DNA is TGTGCCAGCAGCTTAGATTCGGACAGGGCGGGTTTCTTT. It translates to CASSLDSDRAGFF.

For the CDR3, the DNA is TGTGCCAGCAGTGAAGTGCCTCGCCCCCGGGGCACAGATACGCAGTATTTT. It is translated as CASSEVPRPRGTDTQYF. This chain links TRBV6-1 with TRBJ2-3; D ambiguous. The germline V gene encodes CDR1 MNHNS and CDR2 SASEGT. Trimming took 1 base from V and 1 from J, leaving 15 bases between them. The CDR3 has 17 residues.

In DNA, the CDR3 is TGTGCCAGCAGCTACTCGACAGTTGGGCAGCCCCAGCATTTT. Encoded protein: CASSYSTVGQPQHF. The chain employs TRBV7-2 and TRBJ1-5; TRBD1 is a possible D gene (5 bases). The germline V gene encodes CDR1 SGHTA and CDR2 FQGNSA. The CDR3 runs 14 residues. V dropped 4 bases and J dropped 7 bases, with 14 bases sitting between them.

This chain links TRBV6-1 with TRBJ2-1, with 7 bases that match TRBD1. Germline V CDR1 and CDR2: MNHNS, SASEGT. V shed 6 bases and J 2 bases; nucleotides not matched to a gene: 7. The CDR3 totals 15 residues. For the CDR3, the DNA is TGTGCCAGCAGACCCGGACAGGTCCCCTACAATGAGCAGTTCTTC. Its translation: CASRPGQVPYNEQFF.

Worth noting for this clone: One end of the junction is discordant with germline, which a read error may explain. V and J are TRBV7-7 and TRBJ1-1; D is unresolved. Germline-derived CDR1 and CDR2 are SSHAT and FNYEAQ (reference sequence). CDR3 length equals 13 residues. CDR3 DNA sequence: TGTGCTAGCAGCCTCGCGGTTGGGACTGAAGCTTTCTTT. It translates to CASSLAVGTEAFF. Using reference TRBV7-7 and TRBJ1-1 for the parts outside the CDR3, the full variable domain is GAGVSQSPRYKVTKRGQDVTLRCDPISSHATLYWYQQALGQGPEFLTYFNYEAQPDKSGLPSDRFSAERPEGSISTLTIQRTEQRDSAMYRCASSLAVGTEAFFGQGTRLTVV.

Here the CDR3 DNA reads TGTGCCAGCAGGGAAAACACCGACACGACCACAGATACGCAGTATTTT. As protein: CASRENTDTTTDTQYF. The chain uses TRBV6-1 and TRBJ2-3; no firm D call. Per germline, CDR1 MNHNS and CDR2 SASEGT. The germline V and J ends were trimmed by 6 bases and 2 bases, with 18 bases remaining between them. The CDR3 runs to 16 residues.

This rearrangement joins TRBV28 to TRBJ1-1, with 10 bases fitting TRBD1. The CDR3 length is 16 residues. Per germline, CDR1 MDHEN and CDR2 SYDVKM. V lost 6 bases and J lost 1; bases outside the gene matches: 8. Here the CDR3 DNA reads TGTGCCAGCAGCCCCGGGACAGGGGCAACGAACACTGAAGCTTTCTTT. Residues: CASSPGTGATNTEAFF.

This clone was counted between two and nine times. The chain couples TRBV19 to TRBJ2-3; TRBD2 matches 9 bases. The V gene end was trimmed by 3 bases and the J gene end by 5 bases; junction bases not matched to a gene: 9. Looked up from germline, CDR1 is LNHDA and CDR2 is SQIVND (reference sequence). CDR3 length: 16 amino acids. The CDR3 here is CASSMGLSGGLDTQYF. CDR3 nucleotides: TGTGCCAGTAGTATGGGACTGAGCGGGGGGTTAGATACGCAGTATTTT. The full variable domain, in which reference TRBV19 and TRBJ2-3 provide the parts outside the CDR3, is DGGITQSPKYLFRKEGQNVTLSCEQNLNHDAMYWYRQDPGQGLRLIYYSQIVNDFQKGDIAEGYSVSREKKESFPLTVTSAQKNPTAFYLCASSMGLSGGLDTQYFGPGTRLTVL.